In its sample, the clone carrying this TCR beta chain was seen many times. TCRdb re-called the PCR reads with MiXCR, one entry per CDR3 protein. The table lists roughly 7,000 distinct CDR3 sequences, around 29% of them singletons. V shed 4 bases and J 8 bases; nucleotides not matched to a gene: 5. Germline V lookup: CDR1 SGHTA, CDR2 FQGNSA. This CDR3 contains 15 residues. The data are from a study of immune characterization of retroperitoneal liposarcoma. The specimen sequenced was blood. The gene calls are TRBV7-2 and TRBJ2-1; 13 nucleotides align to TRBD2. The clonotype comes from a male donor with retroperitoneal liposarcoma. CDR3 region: CASSYLGTSGDEQFF. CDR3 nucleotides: TGTGCCAGCAGCTATCTCGGGACTAGCGGGGATGAGCAGTTCTTC.